The 32 T cell receptor beta chains below all came from one sample that was sequenced in a study of T cell repertoires in cytomegalovirus infection. Each CDR3 protein gets one entry after TCRdb re-called the reads with MiXCR. The sample includes under 95,000 distinct CDR3 sequences, about half of them seen just once. No antigen has been assigned to these receptors. The sample consisted of CD8+ T cells from cultured PBMCs, taken from culture after CMV antigen stimulation. These receptors all stem from a human donor in good health (CMV status not recorded). Some clones in this sample may be carry-over from other donors' samples.

This sequence joins TRBV20-1 and TRBJ2-6; TRBD2 is a possible D gene (6 bases). Trimming stripped 4 bases from V and 1 base from J, with 14 bases between. Looked up from germline, CDR1 is DFQATT and CDR2 is SNEGSKA (reference sequence). This CDR3 is built from 16 residues. DNA for the CDR3: TGCAGTGCTATCTCCCGGGACTTTTCTGGGGCCAACGTCCTGACTTTC. Encoded protein: CSAISRDFSGANVLTF.

The chain is built from TRBV7-8 and TRBJ1-2; no firm D call. The CDR3 contains 14 residues. Looked up from germline, CDR1 is SGHVS and CDR2 is FQNEAQ. V gave up 1 base and J gave up 2 bases, with 8 bases separating them. CDR3 in amino acids: CASSLGFQNYGYTF. CDR3 sequence (DNA): TGTGCCAGCAGCTTAGGGTTCCAGAACTATGGCTACACCTTC.

The sample holds many counts of this clonotype. V usage is TRBV7-9 and J usage is TRBJ1-2; tentatively, D is TRBD1 (5 bases). Germline values: CDR1 SEHNR, CDR2 FQNEAQ (reference sequence). The CDR3 has 17 amino acids. V lost 5 bases and J 2 bases, leaving 21 bases between the germline ends. In nucleotides, the CDR3 is TGTGCCAGCAGCCAGGGCGATCCAGGAGACTTCAACTATGGCTACACCTTC. Its translation: CASSQGDPGDFNYGYTF.

This clonotype appeared a few times. The rearrangement uses TRBV12-3 or TRBV12-4 and TRBJ1-4, with a possible D match to TRBD1 (5 bases). The V gene lost 5 bases and the J gene lost 0 bases, with 7 bases spanning the gap. The CDR3 contains 14 residues. CDR3 in DNA: TGTGCCAGCAGTCAAGGGGCAACTAATGAAAAACTGTTTTTT. It encodes CASSQGATNEKLFF.

The chain recombines TRBV14 with TRBJ2-3; 7 nucleotides agree with TRBD2. CDR3 length: 16 amino acids. Germline lookup yields CDR1 SGHDN and CDR2 FVKESK. V lost 0 bases and J lost 1; bases outside the gene matches: 4. The CDR3 bases are TGTGCCAGCAGCCAAGATTACAGCGGGGGCACAGATACGCAGTATTTT. This gives the protein CASSQDYSGGTDTQYF.

This clonotype was seen a few times. The rearrangement joins TRBV7-8 to TRBJ2-2, with D perhaps assigned TRBD1 or TRBD2 (5 bases each). The germline CDR1 and CDR2 sequences are SGHVS and FQNEAQ. The CDR3 sequence is 14 residues long. V shed 5 bases and J shed 5 bases, with 12 bases lying between them. The CDR3: CASSPDTRTGELFF. The CDR3 DNA reads TGTGCCAGCAGCCCGGACACTAGAACCGGGGAGCTGTTTTTT. Full variable domain (outside the CDR3, taken from reference TRBV7-8 and TRBJ2-2): GAGVSQSPRYKVAKRGQDVALRCDPISGHVSLFWYQQALGQGPEFLTYFQNEAQLDKSGLPSDRFFAERPEGSVSTLKIQRTQQEDSAVYLCASSPDTRTGELFFGEGSRLTVL.

This clonotype was recorded only once. This chain joins TRBV24-1 and TRBJ1-1; TRBD1 is a possible D gene (5 bases). V lost 3 bases and J 11 bases, leaving 18 bases between the germline ends. The CDR3 loop spans 14 amino acids. Germline assignment: CDR1 KGHDR and CDR2 SFDVKD. The DNA for the CDR3 is TGTGCCACCAGTGATCTCGGGGGAAGGGAAGGTGCTTTCTTT. Amino acids: CATSDLGGREGAFF.

This clonotype turned up a few times. The chain has TRBV11-2 and TRBJ2-3, with 8 bases identical to TRBD1. Trimming took 3 bases from V and 0 from J; bases not matched to a gene: 2. Germline-derived CDR1 and CDR2 are SGHAT and FQNNGV. The CDR3 is made up of 15 amino acids. The CDR3 nucleotides read TGTGCCAGCAGCTTCAGGGGGCGGAGCACAGATACGCAGTATTTT. Translating gives CASSFRGRSTDTQYF.

The table lists this clonotype with a few counts. The gene calls are TRBV5-4 and TRBJ1-2; no firm D call. Trimming pared 1 base from V and 4 bases from J, leaving 11 bases between. CDR1 and CDR2 (germline): SGHNT, YYREEE (reference sequence). The CDR3 loop spans 14 amino acids. The DNA for the CDR3 is TGTGCCAGCAGCTTGCTGCCAACCCGCTATGGCTACACCTTC. As protein: CASSLLPTRYGYTF.

J is TRBJ2-7 and V is TRBV7-9; D is ambiguous. With 2 bases removed from V and 2 bases from J, the gap between germline ends came to 7 bases. The CDR3 length is 13 residues. The germline CDR1 and CDR2 sequences are SEHNR and FQNEAQ (reference sequence). CDR3 nucleotides: TGTGCCAGCAGCTTACTTAGCCCCTACGAGCAGTACTTC. It translates to CASSLLSPYEQYF.

This chain connects TRBV7-8 to TRBJ1-1; 7 nucleotides agree with TRBD1. Germline CDR1 SGHVS, CDR2 FQNEAQ. Trimming removed 5 bases from V and 1 base from J; junction bases left unmatched: 7. The CDR3 sequence is 15 residues long. CDR3: CASSPPQGTNTEAFF. Here the CDR3 DNA reads TGTGCCAGCAGCCCACCACAGGGGACGAACACTGAAGCTTTCTTT. The variable domain in full, completed from reference TRBV7-8 and TRBJ1-1, reads GAGVSQSPRYKVAKRGQDVALRCDPISGHVSLFWYQQALGQGPEFLTYFQNEAQLDKSGLPSDRFFAERPEGSVSTLKIQRTQQEDSAVYLCASSPPQGTNTEAFFGQGTRLTVV.

The chain uses TRBV2 and TRBJ2-3; 7 bases agree with TRBD2. Per germline, CDR1 SNHLY and CDR2 FYNNEI. CDR3 size: 16 residues. V gave up 0 bases and J gave up 3 bases; unmatched junction bases: 6. Here the CDR3 DNA reads TGTGCCAGCAGTGAAGCTTACGGCGGGAGAACAGATACGCAGTATTTT. As protein: CASSEAYGGRTDTQYF.

The rearrangement uses TRBV28 and TRBJ2-2, with 8 bases identical to TRBD1. Germline V gene sequence: CDR1 MDHEN, CDR2 SYDVKM. This CDR3 spans 13 amino acids. V was clipped by 10 bases and J by 1 base; unmatched bases: 2. CDR3: CATDRVNTGELFF. The CDR3 nucleotides are TGTGCCACGGACAGGGTGAACACCGGGGAGCTGTTTTTT.

This clonotype was observed a few times. The rearrangement links TRBV7-3 to TRBJ2-1, with TRBD1 as a possible D gene (5 bases). There are 16 residues in the CDR3. The V end lost 4 bases, the J end lost 7 bases, and 20 bases lay between the germline ends. The germline gives CDR1 SGHTA, CDR2 FQGTGA. The CDR3 spells CASSSPIDQGRNEQFF. The CDR3 DNA is TGTGCCAGCAGCTCCCCCATAGATCAGGGAAGGAATGAGCAGTTCTTC.

The V gene is TRBV6-1, the J gene TRBJ2-5; TRBD1 aligns across 7 bases. Trimming cost V 10 bases and J 4 bases; bases outside gene matches: 15. The CDR3 extends over 15 amino acids. CDR1 and CDR2 (germline): MNHNS, SASEGT. The CDR3 DNA follows: TGTGCCATCCATCCAGATTTCCAGGGGGTAGAGACCCAGTACTTC. This gives the protein CAIHPDFQGVETQYF.

The chain employs TRBV20-1 and TRBJ1-5; TRBD1 matches at 7 bases. Germline V CDR1 and CDR2: DFQATT, SNEGSKA (reference sequence). The CDR3 consists of 14 residues. J was trimmed by 0 bases and V by 6 bases; bases with no gene match: 5. Written as DNA, the CDR3 is TGCAGTGCCTTCGACAGGGTTAGCAATCAGCCCCAGCATTTT. Amino acids: CSAFDRVSNQPQHF.

The chain is built from TRBV6-1 and TRBJ2-1, with 7 bases that match TRBD2. CDR1 MNHNS and CDR2 SASEGT come from the germline V gene. The V and J ends lost 1 base and 11 bases, in that order; junction bases with no gene match: 14. This CDR3 region has 16 residues. In DNA, the CDR3 is TGTGCCAGCAGTGAAGATGGCGGGAGTGAGTCCCATCAGCAGTTCTTC. Residues: CASSEDGGSESHQQFF.

V and J are TRBV6-6 and TRBJ1-6; TRBD1 agrees at 8 bases. CDR1 and CDR2 (germline): MNHNY, SVGAGI (reference sequence). The CDR3 contains 13 residues. Germline trimming cut 8 bases from V and 8 bases from J; bases unmatched to any gene: 5. CDR3 in DNA: TGTGCCAGCGCCGGACAGGGATATTCACCCCTCCACTTT. Its protein product is CASAGQGYSPLHF.

The V call is TRBV6-5, the J call TRBJ2-3; D not resolved. V lost 8 bases and J lost 0, with 6 bases in between. Germline V gene lookup returns CDR1 MNHEY and CDR2 SVGAGI. This CDR3 has 12 residues. The CDR3 DNA reads TGTGCCAGCCGGACCAGCACAGATACGCAGTATTTT. This gives the protein CASRTSTDTQYF.

This chain uses TRBV20-1 with TRBJ2-3; D might be TRBD1 (6 bases). CDR3 length equals 15 residues. Trimming stripped 6 bases from V and 2 bases from J, with 18 bases between. Germline V gives CDR1 DFQATT, CDR2 SNEGSKA (reference sequence). In nucleotides, the CDR3 is TGCAGTGCCGAGGGACAAGGGATGAACACAGATACGCAGTATTTT. It is translated as CSAEGQGMNTDTQYF.

For the CDR3, the DNA is TGTGCCAGCAGCTTAGTCCGTAGACCCTACAATGAGCAGTTCTTC. Its protein is CASSLVRRPYNEQFF. The chain joins TRBV7-8 to TRBJ2-1; D is uncertain. The V and J ends lost 1 base and 2 bases respectively, with 9 bases between them. The CDR3 is 15 residues long. CDR1 and CDR2 from the germline V gene are SGHVS and FQNEAQ.

The V gene is TRBV4-1, the J gene TRBJ2-6, with 11 positions matching TRBD1. The CDR3 spans 18 residues. With 2 bases clipped from V and 0 bases from J, the junction kept 3 bases outside the gene matches. Germline CDR1 and CDR2: MGHRA and YSYEKL. The CDR3 loop reads CASSQLGTGGSGANVLTF. CDR3 nucleotide sequence: TGCGCCAGCAGCCAACTCGGGACAGGGGGCTCTGGGGCCAACGTCCTGACTTTC.

CDR3 protein: CASSLTGRSTDTQYF. The CDR3 DNA reads as TGTGCCAGCAGCCTGACAGGTCGATCAACAGATACGCAGTATTTT. The chain employs TRBV28 and TRBJ2-3, with D possibly TRBD1 on 6 matching bases. There are 15 residues in the CDR3. CDR1 and CDR2 (germline): MDHEN, SYDVKM. V lost 6 bases and J lost 3, with 16 bases in between. The full variable domain, rest sourced from reference TRBV28 and TRBJ2-3, is DVKVTQSSRYLVKRTGEKVFLECVQDMDHENMFWYRQDPGLGLRLIYFSYDVKMKEKGDIPEGYSVSREKKERFSLILESASTNQTSMYLCASSLTGRSTDTQYFGPGTRLTVL.

The rearrangement joins TRBV7-3 to TRBJ1-2; TRBD1 might be the D (6 bases). CDR1 SGHTA and CDR2 FQGTGA come from the germline V gene. The CDR3 runs 14 residues. V lost 6 bases and J 3 bases, leaving 14 bases between the germline ends. The CDR3 nucleotides are TGTGCCAGCAGACCTGGGGGGGGCGACTATGGCTACACCTTC. Encoded protein: CASRPGGGDYGYTF.

This clonotype came up a few times. The chain has TRBV11-2 and TRBJ2-7, with 7 bases identical to TRBD1. The junction had 8 bases not matched to a gene; V was cut back by 6 bases and J by 3 bases. The V gene's germline CDR1 is SGHAT and CDR2 FQNNGV. CDR3 length: 14 residues. The CDR3 DNA sequence: TGTGCCAGCAGTTCAAGAGGGGGCAGCTACGAGCAGTACTTC. It translates to CASSSRGGSYEQYF.

The rearrangement links TRBV7-9 to TRBJ1-6; D might be TRBD1 (5 bases). In germline, CDR1 is SEHNR, CDR2 FQNEAQ (reference sequence). CDR3 length equals 19 residues. Between the trimmed V and J ends, which lost 6 bases and 0 bases, there was a span of 21 bases. The CDR3 sequence: CASSPPPTEISSYNSPLHF. The CDR3 nucleotides are TGTGCCAGCAGTCCCCCCCCGACAGAGATCAGCTCCTATAATTCACCCCTCCACTTT.

The chain links TRBV9 to TRBJ1-1; D is uncertain. Looked up from germline, CDR1 is SGDLS and CDR2 is YYNGEE. Trimming took 4 bases from V and 0 from J, leaving 7 bases between them. CDR3 size: 13 residues. CDR3 in DNA: TGTGCCAGCAGCCCAGCGTTGAACACTGAAGCTTTCTTT. This translates into CASSPALNTEAFF.

V and J are TRBV7-9 and TRBJ1-1, with no clear D. Trimming pared 4 bases from V and 0 bases from J, leaving 9 bases between. This CDR3 spans 14 amino acids. Germline loops: CDR1 SEHNR, CDR2 FQNEAQ (reference sequence). Here the CDR3 DNA reads TGTGCCAGCAGCTCTGGACTTATGAACACTGAAGCTTTCTTT. Residues: CASSSGLMNTEAFF.

This clonotype was seen only once. The chain couples TRBV7-9 to TRBJ2-2; TRBD1 agrees at 9 bases. Trimming took 5 bases from V and 2 from J; bases not matched to a gene: 6. Germline V lookup: CDR1 SEHNR, CDR2 FQNEAQ (reference sequence). There are 16 residues in the CDR3. This chain's CDR3 is CASSHRQGENTGELFF. CDR3 DNA: TGTGCCAGCAGCCACAGACAGGGGGAAAACACCGGGGAGCTGTTTTTT. Variable domain in full (rest from reference TRBV7-9 and TRBJ2-2): DTGVSQNPRHKITKRGQNVTFRCDPISEHNRLYWYRQTLGQGPEFLTYFQNEAQLEKSRLLSDRFSAERPKGSFSTLEIQRTEQGDSAMYLCASSHRQGENTGELFFGEGSRLTVL.

This rearrangement joins TRBV7-6 to TRBJ2-5, with 14 bases fitting TRBD2. V was clipped by 5 bases and J by 2 bases; unmatched bases: 10. This CDR3 is 18 amino acids long. The V gene's germline CDR1 is SGHVS and CDR2 FNYEAQ. The CDR3 protein is CASSPRLAGGRRQETQYF. The CDR3 DNA is TGTGCCAGCAGCCCTAGACTAGCGGGAGGGCGCCGACAAGAGACCCAGTACTTC.

This sequence joins TRBV5-4 and TRBJ2-7; 9 positions match TRBD1. The V gene's germline CDR1 is SGHNT and CDR2 YYREEE (reference sequence). The CDR3 spans 15 residues. The V segment lost 2 bases and the J segment 5 bases; nucleotides outside the gene matches: 8. The CDR3 DNA reads as TGTGCCAGCAGCTTAGTCCGGGACAGGGCCCACGAGCAGTACTTC. This sequence encodes CASSLVRDRAHEQYF.

V gene TRBV6-5 combines with J gene TRBJ1-2, with a possible D match to TRBD1 (5 bases). Trimming pared 8 bases from V and 5 bases from J, leaving 12 bases between. Germline V gives CDR1 MNHEY, CDR2 SVGAGI. The CDR3 sequence is 12 residues long. The CDR3 coding sequence is TGTGCCAGCGCGCCTCCAGGGTATGGCTACACCTTC. Protein product: CASAPPGYGYTF.